The 18 T cell receptor beta chains reported below all come from one sample, sequenced in a study of blood T cell repertoires in COVID-19. The method was immunoSEQ multiplex PCR; TCRdb's version includes in-frame clones alone and lacks a portion of them. The sample records 150,000 to 200,000 clones, about 92% being singletons. The sequencing input was peripheral blood. All receptors derive from a man younger than 40 with COVID-19, enrolled during active disease.

The chain has TRBV28 and TRBJ1-2, with D perhaps matching TRBD1 (6 bases). The CDR3 consists of 11 residues. Germline V gene data show CDR1 as MDHEN and CDR2 as SYDVKM. With 8 bases removed from V and 10 bases from J, the gap between germline ends came to 14 bases. Here the CDR3 reads CASRGARAYTF. The CDR3 nucleotides are TGTGCCAGCCGGGGGGCTCGGGCCTACACCTTC.

This clone has just one count. The rearrangement links TRBV7-9 to TRBJ1-5; 9 bases are shared with TRBD1. Looked up from germline, CDR1 is SEHNR and CDR2 is FQNEAQ (reference sequence). V lost 5 bases to trimming and J lost 1 base; unmatched junction nucleotides: 3. The CDR3 runs to 15 residues. The CDR3 region is CASSLGQGSNQPQHF. Here the CDR3 DNA reads TGTGCCAGCAGCCTTGGACAGGGGAGCAATCAGCCCCAGCATTTT.

The rearrangement links TRBV28 to TRBJ2-7; the match to TRBD1 covers 8 bases. V lost 6 bases and J lost 1; bases outside the gene matches: 20. CDR3 length: 19 amino acids. Germline V lookup: CDR1 MDHEN, CDR2 SYDVKM. The DNA of the CDR3 is TGTGCCAGCAGCGTGGGGACAGGCAAACCACCAAGTAAATCCTACGAGCAGTACTTC. This codes for CASSVGTGKPPSKSYEQYF.

The chain uses TRBV11-3 and TRBJ2-2, with TRBD2 identical over 7 bases. CDR1 and CDR2 from the germline V gene are SGHNT and YENEEA. The CDR3 extends over 14 amino acids. V lost 3 bases and J lost 6; bases outside the gene matches: 4. In DNA, the CDR3 is TGTGCCAGCAGCTTGCTCGGGAGGCCCGGGGAGCTGTTTTTT. Protein sequence: CASSLLGRPGELFF.

The chain uses TRBV7-2 and TRBJ2-7; D possibly corresponds to TRBD2 (5 bases). V lost 2 bases, J lost 3 bases, and 14 bases lay in between. CDR1 is SGHTA, CDR2 FQGNSA, per germline. This CDR3 is built from 15 residues. The CDR3 nucleotides are TGTGCCAGCAGCTTAAGCAGGCTCGCGGGCTACGAGCAGTACTTC. Residues: CASSLSRLAGYEQYF.

This chain links TRBV2 with TRBJ2-5; TRBD2 matches at 12 bases. Trimming took 1 base from V and 7 from J; bases not matched to a gene: 7. Looked up from germline, CDR1 is SNHLY and CDR2 is FYNNEI. CDR3 length: 16 residues. The CDR3 bases are TGTGCCAGCAGTGAAGTTCCTAGCGGGGGGGCGGTGACCCAGTACTTC. It is translated as CASSEVPSGGAVTQYF.

The rearrangement joins TRBV3-1 (or the pseudogene TRBV3-2) to TRBJ1-6; possible D gene TRBD1, 5 bases. The CDR3 has 15 amino acids. In germline, CDR1 is LGHDT, CDR2 YNNKEL (reference sequence). Trimming removed 3 bases from V and 5 bases from J, with 11 bases in between. CDR3 residues: CASSHKDSHNSPLHF. The CDR3 region has the DNA TGTGCCAGCAGCCATAAAGACAGTCATAATTCACCCCTCCACTTT.

The chain employs TRBV7-2 and TRBJ1-3; D call uncertain. The CDR3 is 12 residues long. V was clipped by 7 bases and J by 0 bases, with 4 bases between them. Germline loops: CDR1 SGHTA, CDR2 FQGNSA. The CDR3 coding sequence is TGTGCCAGCACCAACTCTGGAAACACCATATATTTT. Protein: CASTNSGNTIYF.

V gene TRBV6-5 combines with J gene TRBJ1-4; TRBD1 agrees at 8 bases. Germline loops: CDR1 MNHEY, CDR2 SVGAGI. The CDR3 contains 15 residues. V dropped 5 bases and J dropped 4; count of bases not matched to a gene: 6. The CDR3 loop is CASSPQGAGNEKLFF. CDR3 bases: TGTGCCAGCAGTCCCCAGGGGGCGGGTAATGAAAAACTGTTTTTT.

The chain has TRBV13 and TRBJ2-2, with 8 bases matching TRBD2. V shed 5 bases, J shed 8 bases, and the junction held 7 bases outside the gene matches. This CDR3 is built from 14 residues. From germline, CDR1 is PRHDT and CDR2 FYEKMQ (reference sequence). This chain's CDR3 is CASSPRGGVGELFF. The DNA for the CDR3 is TGTGCCAGCAGCCCCCGGGGGGGGGTAGGGGAGCTGTTTTTT.

This chain joins TRBV3-1 (or the pseudogene TRBV3-2) and TRBJ2-3; 8 bases align to TRBD1. CDR3 length equals 14 residues. With V trimmed by 1 base and J by 7 bases, 4 bases remained unmatched. Germline V gives CDR1 LGHDT, CDR2 YNNKEL (reference sequence). DNA of the CDR3: TGTGCCAGCAGCCAAGCAGGGGGCGCATATACGCAGTATTTT. It specifies CASSQAGGAYTQYF.

This chain uses TRBV5-1 with TRBJ2-2; 8 bases agree with TRBD2. Germline CDR1 reads SGHRS; CDR2 reads YFSETQ. Losses at the gene ends were 0 bases for V and 5 bases for J; bases not matched to a gene: 9. The CDR3 is made up of 17 amino acids. The CDR3 DNA follows: TGCGCCAGCAGCTTGGCCTTAACGGGGGGGCCAACCGGGGAGCTGTTTTTT. It is translated as CASSLALTGGPTGELFF.

CDR3 loop: CASSLVSGRNTEAFF. The DNA of the CDR3 is TGTGCCAGCAGCTTAGTTTCGGGGAGGAACACTGAAGCTTTCTTT. The rearrangement uses TRBV7-9 and TRBJ1-1; no reliable D call. CDR1 SEHNR and CDR2 FQNEAQ come from the germline V gene (reference sequence). The CDR3 totals 15 residues. Trimming removed 1 base from V and 1 base from J, with 10 bases in between. Based on the CDR3 plus reference TRBV7-9 and TRBJ1-1, the full variable domain is DTGVSQNPRHKITKRGQNVTFRCDPISEHNRLYWYRQTLGQGPEFLTYFQNEAQLEKSRLLSDRFSAERPKGSFSTLEIQRTEQGDSAMYLCASSLVSGRNTEAFFGQGTRLTVV.

The chain carries TRBV29-1 and TRBJ2-2; D may be TRBD2 (5 bases). CDR1 SQVTM and CDR2 ANQGSEA come from the germline V gene. With 4 bases removed from V and 6 bases from J, the gap between germline ends came to 12 bases. The CDR3 spans 13 residues. The CDR3 sequence is CSVAERESGELFF. The CDR3 region has the DNA TGCAGCGTTGCCGAAAGGGAGTCCGGGGAGCTGTTTTTT.

The chain employs TRBV6-5 and TRBJ1-2, with 8 bases aligning to TRBD1. The CDR3 totals 13 residues. Per germline, CDR1 MNHEY and CDR2 SVGAGI. The junction had 4 bases not matched to a gene; V was cut back by 6 bases and J by 4 bases. CDR3 in DNA: TGTGCCAGCAGGGGACAGGAGGCCTATGGCTACACCTTC. It encodes CASRGQEAYGYTF.

V is TRBV5-1 and J is TRBJ1-4; maybe TRBD1 (5 bases). CDR1 and CDR2 (germline): SGHRS, YFSETQ. The germline V and J ends were trimmed by 3 bases and 5 bases, with 14 bases remaining between them. The CDR3 has 15 amino acids. The chain's CDR3 is CASSYRTATNEKLFF. The CDR3 DNA reads as TGCGCCAGCAGCTACAGGACGGCCACCAATGAAAAACTGTTTTTT.

In this sample, this clone turned up once. The DNA of the CDR3 is TGTGCCAGCAGCTTGGACGGCAGGGAAGAGACCCAGTACTTC. Amino acids: CASSLDGREETQYF. The chain links TRBV5-6 to TRBJ2-5, with a possible D match to TRBD1 (5 bases). Germline V gene lookup returns CDR1 SGHDT and CDR2 YYEEEE. The CDR3 spans 14 residues. The V gene lost 0 bases and the J gene lost 3 bases, with 9 bases spanning the gap. Full variable domain (remainder filled in from reference TRBV5-6 and TRBJ2-5): DAGVTQSPTHLIKTRGQQVTLRCSPKSGHDTVSWYQQALGQGPQFIFQYYEEEERQRGNFPDRFSGHQFPNYSSELNVNALLLGDSALYLCASSLDGREETQYFGPGTRLLVL.

This clone has a single count. The V and J genes are TRBV7-2 and TRBJ2-1; 7 bases line up with TRBD2. J gave up 2 bases and V 6 bases, and 10 bases lay outside the gene matches. Germline V lookup: CDR1 SGHTA, CDR2 FQGNSA. The CDR3 is 16 residues long. The chain's CDR3 is CASSPGTTHTYNEQFF. CDR3 DNA sequence: TGTGCCAGCAGTCCCGGGACTACTCACACCTACAATGAGCAGTTCTTC.